This TCR beta chain was found in a study of blood T cell repertoires in COVID-19. The germline CDR1 and CDR2 sequences are LNHDA and SQIVND (reference sequence). V was clipped by 7 bases and J by 4 bases, with 16 bases between them. The CDR3 is 15 amino acids. TCRdb keeps only in-frame clones here, not all; method: immunoSEQ multiplex PCR. The sample records 130,000 or so clones, around 76% being singletons. This clonotype was obtained from a human donor in a cohort sampled during active COVID-19. The specimen was peripheral blood. This chain joins TRBV19 and TRBJ2-2; perhaps TRBD2 as D (7 bases). The CDR3 DNA is TGTGCCAGTACCCTGGGGGCTAGCGGCACCGGGGAGCTGTTTTTT. Amino acid sequence: CASTLGASGTGELFF.